This TCR beta chain was documented in a study of blood T cell repertoires in COVID-19. The germline gives CDR1 SGHTA, CDR2 FQGNSA. Trimming took 4 bases from V and 3 from J, leaving 7 bases between them. The CDR3 length is 12 residues. Libraries were prepared by immunoSEQ multiplex PCR; TCRdb keeps only in-frame clonotypes and omits some of them. The repertoire holds 80,000 to 100,000 clones, with roughly 70% as singletons. Enrollment of patients from Seattle took place during active infection, with longitudinal follow-up. The source material was peripheral blood. The chain joins TRBV7-2 to TRBJ2-7; possible D gene TRBD1, 6 bases. The receptor comes from a man between 65 and 85 years old with COVID-19, enrolled during active disease. The CDR3 DNA sequence: TGTGCCAGCAGCTCACAGGGCTACGAGCAGTACTTC. This sequence encodes CASSSQGYEQYF. Looking up the rest from reference TRBV7-2 and TRBJ2-7 gives the full variable domain: GAGVSQSPSNKVTEKGKDVELRCDPISGHTALYWYRQSLGQGLEFLIYFQGNSAPDKSGLPSDRFSAERTGGSVSTLTIQRTQQEDSAVYLCASSSQGYEQYFGPGTRLTVT.